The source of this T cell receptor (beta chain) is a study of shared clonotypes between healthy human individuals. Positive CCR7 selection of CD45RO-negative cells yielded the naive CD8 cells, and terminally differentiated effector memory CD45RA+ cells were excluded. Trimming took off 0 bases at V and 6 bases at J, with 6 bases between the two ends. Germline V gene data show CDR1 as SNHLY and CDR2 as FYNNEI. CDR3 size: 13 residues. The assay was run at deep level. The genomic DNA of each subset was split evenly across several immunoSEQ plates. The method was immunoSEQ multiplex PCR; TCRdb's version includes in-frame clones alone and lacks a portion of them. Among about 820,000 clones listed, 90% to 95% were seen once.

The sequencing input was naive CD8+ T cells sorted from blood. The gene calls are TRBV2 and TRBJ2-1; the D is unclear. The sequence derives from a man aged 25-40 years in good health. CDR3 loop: CASSEAGGNEQFF. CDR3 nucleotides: TGTGCCAGCAGTGAAGCGGGCGGCAATGAGCAGTTCTTC.